This T cell receptor (beta chain) was captured in a study of blood T cell repertoires in COVID-19. Across the study: Donors in the United States, Italy and Spain gave samples during acute or convalescent COVID-19. Nucleic acid was either cDNA or gDNA, and it came from T cells, B-cell-depleted T cells, or PBMCs.

This CDR3 has 14 amino acids. Germline V gives CDR1 SEHNR, CDR2 FQNEAQ (reference sequence). The V gene lost 5 bases and the J gene lost 2 bases, with 13 bases spanning the gap. Original data processing: For nucleated cells, counts were estimated from reference gene primer amplification. Assay used: immunoSEQ multiplex PCR; TCRdb lists only in-frame clones, some missing. V, J and clone size reflect that table, while D and trimming were determined from the DNA. The sample lists tens of thousands of clones, 70% to 90% seen once, with 5% in the top ten. This clone has only a few counts. The chain combines TRBV7-9 with TRBJ2-7, with a possible D match to TRBD1 (6 bases). The TCR was taken from a man aged 40-49 years with active COVID-19. Source material: peripheral blood. As DNA, the CDR3 is TGTGCCAGCAGCCCGGACAGAACTCCCTACGAGCAGTACTTC. Amino acid sequence: CASSPDRTPYEQYF.